Listed below are T cell receptor beta chains from one sample, sequenced in a study of blood T cell repertoires in COVID-19. Sequenced by immunoSEQ multiplex PCR; TCRdb stores in-frame clones only, minus some. The profile shows around 61,000 clones, about 88% of them singletons. Material: peripheral blood. Receptors originate from a woman aged 60 to 75 with COVID-19, enrolled during active disease. Both conserved end residues are part of each CDR3. The order of the fields is V gene, clone size, D gene, J gene, CDR3 DNA, CDR3 protein. The D gene is left open where the match is weak. Clone size, where shown, is once, few, many, or a class for clones that have expanded.

TRBV4-3,-,-,TRBJ2-6,TGCGCCAGCAGCCAAGATTCGCCAGAGCTAGTCTCTGGGGCCAACGTCCTGACTTTC,CASSQDSPELVSGANVLTF
TRBV27,-,-,TRBJ1-1,TGTGCCAGCAGCCGACAGCTGAACACTGAAGCTTTCTTT,CASSRQLNTEAFF
TRBV2,-,-,TRBJ1-2,TGTGCCAGCATAGAGGACACCGGCTATGGCTACACCTTC,CASIEDTGYGYTF
TRBV30,-,-,TRBJ1-1,TGTGCCTGGAGCTATCGGTATGAAGCTTTCTTT,CAWSYRYEAFF
TRBV29-1,-,-,TRBJ1-1,TGCAGCGTTGAGCGGGGATACACTGAAGCTTTCTTT,CSVERGYTEAFF
TRBV19,-,-,TRBJ1-1,TGTGCCAGTAGTATAGGAGGGTACTACACTGAAGCTTTCTTT,CASSIGGYYTEAFF
TRBV6-5,-,-,TRBJ1-2,TGTGCCAGCAGCCGAGGAGCGGACTACGGCTACACCTTC,CASSRGADYGYTF
TRBV6-6,-,-,TRBJ2-1,TGTGCCAGCAGTTACTCTCTCGGTTCCTACAATGAGCAGTTCTTC,CASSYSLGSYNEQFF
TRBV19,-,-,TRBJ1-5,TGTGCCAGTAGTAAGGAGGGTTTCCTTTCGTATAGCAATCAGCCCCAGCATTTT,CASSKEGFLSYSNQPQHF
TRBV4-1,once,TRBD1,TRBJ2-1,TGCGCCAGCGGTCTACAGACAGGGGACAATGAGCAGTTCTTC,CASGLQTGDNEQFF
TRBV29-1,-,-,TRBJ1-3,TGCAGCGTTGAGGCAGGCTCTGGAAACACCATATATTTT,CSVEAGSGNTIYF
TRBV4-1,-,-,TRBJ2-7,TGCGCCAGCAACCAACAGTTTCTGACAGGAGGCGAGCAGTACTTC,CASNQQFLTGGEQYF
TRBV19,-,-,TRBJ1-5,TGTGCCAGTAGTACCCTTTGGAGCCGGTATAGCAATCAGCCCCAGCATTTT,CASSTLWSRYSNQPQHF
TRBV5-1,-,-,TRBJ1-1,TGCGCCAGCAGCTTGCTAGGAGGGATTTTGACGACTGAAGCTTTCTTT,CASSLLGGILTTEAFF
TRBV2,-,-,TRBJ1-5,TGTGCCAGCACCGAACATAGGGGAAGCAATCAGCCCCAGCATTTT,CASTEHRGSNQPQHF
TRBV19,-,TRBD1,TRBJ1-1,TGTGCCAGTTCAGGGGGGTACACTGAAGCTTTCTTT,CASSGGYTEAFF
TRBV30,-,TRBD2,TRBJ2-1,TGTGCCTGGACGGGACTAGCGGGGAACAATGAGCAGTTCTTC,CAWTGLAGNNEQFF
TRBV28,-,-,TRBJ1-5,TGTGCCAGCAGTCCCGGGTTGTCGGGGAATCAGCCCCAGCATTTT,CASSPGLSGNQPQHF
TRBV28,-,-,TRBJ1-2,TGTGCCAGCAGTTTACCGGGGGGCTATGGCTACACCTTC,CASSLPGGYGYTF
TRBV7-8,-,TRBD1,TRBJ2-7,TGTGCCAGCAGCTCTTGGACAGGGGGCGGGTACGAGCAGTACTTC,CASSSWTGGGYEQYF
TRBV6-4,-,-,TRBJ2-6,TGTGCCAGCAGTCCCACGTTCGGGGAAGGGGCCAACGTCCTGACTTTC,CASSPTFGEGANVLTF
TRBV5-4,-,-,TRBJ1-1,TGTGCCAGCAGCTTGGCGTCAGGGCACACTGAAGCTTTCTTT,CASSLASGHTEAFF
TRBV11-2,-,TRBD1,TRBJ1-2,TGTGCCAGCAGCTTAGCGGTCGGACAGGGGGCTAGTGGCTACACCTTC,CASSLAVGQGASGYTF
TRBV3-1/TRBV3-2,-,-,TRBJ2-1,TGTGCCAGCAGCCAAGATGTACCAGGAATTAATGAGCAGTTCTTC,CASSQDVPGINEQFF
TRBV6-5,-,-,TRBJ1-5,TGTGCCAGCAGTTACGGGGGGGTCAATCAGCCCCAGCATTTT,CASSYGGVNQPQHF
TRBV5-6,-,-,TRBJ2-5,TGTGCCAGCAGCTTGACGGGAGTATCAGAGACCCAGTACTTC,CASSLTGVSETQYF
TRBV10-3,few,-,TRBJ2-1,TGTGCCATCAGTGAGAATCCCTCCCAGGTGCAGGCTGAGCAGTTCTTC,CAISENPSQVQAEQFF
TRBV19,-,-,TRBJ1-5,TGTGCCAGTAGGGACAACCCCAATCAGCCCCAGCATTTT,CASRDNPNQPQHF
TRBV6-5,-,TRBD2,TRBJ2-5,TGTGCCAGCATTAATACGGGGGGGGAAGAGACCCAGTACTTC,CASINTGGEETQYF
TRBV28,-,TRBD1,TRBJ2-7,TGTGCCAGCAGTTCCCCACGGAAGGGGGCTCGCGAGCAGTACTTC,CASSSPRKGAREQYF
TRBV12-3/TRBV12-4,once,-,TRBJ2-3,TGTGCCAGCAGCCAAGCGTCCACAGATACGCAGTATTTT,CASSQASTDTQYF
TRBV19,-,TRBD2,TRBJ2-7,TGTGCCAGTAGTATAGAAGTTGCCAGCGGGGTCTCCTACGAGCAGTACTTC,CASSIEVASGVSYEQYF
TRBV19,once,-,TRBJ1-5,TGTGCCAGTAGTACAGTGGGGGGTAATAATCAGCCCCAGCATTTT,CASSTVGGNNQPQHF
TRBV7-9,-,TRBD1,TRBJ1-2,TGTGCCAGCAGCGGGTGGACAGGACGGCCCAGCTCATATGGCTACACCTTC,CASSGWTGRPSSYGYTF
TRBV4-3,-,TRBD1,TRBJ2-7,TGCGCCAGCAGCCAAGAACCCGGGACAGTCTACGAGCAGTACTTC,CASSQEPGTVYEQYF
TRBV3-1/TRBV3-2,-,TRBD1,TRBJ1-3,TGTGCCAGCAGCCAACCCGGACAGGGGTCGAACACCATATATTTT,CASSQPGQGSNTIYF
TRBV19,-,-,TRBJ1-2,TGTGCCAGTAGTATCGGACAGTTTACTAACTATGGCTACACCTTC,CASSIGQFTNYGYTF
TRBV11-3,-,-,TRBJ1-1,TGTGCCAGCAGCTTAAGGGGTCTTAGGGCTGAAGCTTTCTTT,CASSLRGLRAEAFF
TRBV5-5,-,-,TRBJ2-3,TGTGCCAGCAGCCCCGAGATAGTCCATACGCAGTATTTT,CASSPEIVHTQYF
TRBV7-9,-,-,TRBJ1-4,TGTGCCAGCAGCTTGACAGGTCTTAAACTGTTTTTT,CASSLTGLKLFF
TRBV27,-,TRBD1,TRBJ2-1,TGTGCCAGCTCGTCCGGGACAGGGTCGGGGTTCTTC,CASSSGTGSGFF
TRBV9,-,TRBD2,TRBJ2-7,TGTGCCAGCAGCGTGTCTAGCGGATCTCACGAGCAGTACTTC,CASSVSSGSHEQYF
TRBV30,-,TRBD1,TRBJ1-2,TGTGCCTGGAGTGGCCGACAGGGAGAGGCGTATGGCTACACCTTC,CAWSGRQGEAYGYTF
TRBV3-1/TRBV3-2,-,TRBD1,TRBJ1-1,TGTGCCAGCAGCCCTCCGGGACAGCCGATTTACACTGAAGCTTTCTTT,CASSPPGQPIYTEAFF
TRBV2,few,TRBD1,TRBJ1-6,TGTGCCAGCACGACAGGGTTTTCACCCCTCCACTTT,CASTTGFSPLHF
TRBV7-2,-,TRBD1,TRBJ1-5,TGTGCCAGCAGCCCAAGGGGGCTGGGCAATCAGCCCCAGCATTTT,CASSPRGLGNQPQHF
TRBV6-2/TRBV6-3,once,TRBD2,TRBJ2-3,TGTGCCAGCAGCCCCCGACTAGCGGGGGGGACAGATACGCAGTATTTT,CASSPRLAGGTDTQYF
TRBV28,-,TRBD1,TRBJ1-6,TGTGCCAGCAGAGAAACCGGGACAGCCTATAATTCACCCCTCCACTTT,CASRETGTAYNSPLHF
TRBV27,-,TRBD2,TRBJ2-4,TGTGCCAGCAGTCCTGAGGCGGGAGGCTTGAGCGGAGCCAAAAACATTCAGTACTTC,CASSPEAGGLSGAKNIQYF
TRBV30,-,-,TRBJ1-3,TGTGCCTGGACCTTGGGGGGGGTTGGAAACACCATATATTTT,CAWTLGGVGNTIYF
TRBV4-3,-,TRBD2,TRBJ2-3,TGCGCCAGCAGCCAAGATCTGCTAGCGGGACGCACAGATACGCAGTATTTT,CASSQDLLAGRTDTQYF
TRBV27,few,TRBD1,TRBJ1-2,TGTGCCAGCAGGGACAGGGGGATCGATGGCTACACCTTC,CASRDRGIDGYTF